This T cell receptor (beta chain) was found in a study of post-analysis software for immune sequencing data (dated by TCRdb to the mid-2010s). Study-wide context: Relapsing-remitting, secondary progressive and progressive-relapsing multiple sclerosis were recorded as disease courses, and subtype annotation was lacking for some patients. A subset of samples was prepared in parallel using single-end sample barcoding, then pooled and co-amplified after Illumina adapter ligation. The patient repertoires were set against about eleven previously published healthy control repertoires from donors whose ages ranged from roughly 6 to 26 years.

To demonstrate the VDJtools post-analysis software, the study profiled TCR beta repertoires from the peripheral blood of around 13 young patients with multiple sclerosis. Multiple sclerosis patients were children and adolescents aged roughly 6 to 16 years. The CDR3 numbers 15 residues from cysteine through phenylalanine. CDR3 DNA only is kept here, 45 bases in frame from base 1. Findings and caveats that apply to the study as a whole: Significantly higher frequencies in patients than in controls were found for about five TRBV segments, including TRBV5-6, TRBV5-1 and TRBV20-1. Compared with controls, multiple sclerosis patients had significantly lower normalized Chao1 diversity, a finding suggesting substantial peripheral T-cell clonal expansion. The multiple sclerosis patient group was slightly younger than the control group. Direct clustering with F measure showed strong co-clustering of samples prepared in the same batch, prompting a batch-effect correction.

The method was PCR. Reads for this sample came from an Illumina HiSeq 2500. To reduce PCR and sequencing biases, unique molecular identifiers were incorporated into the TCR beta cDNA libraries. About 500,000 cDNA molecules were obtained per 1 to 10 million input T cells, so each molecule approximated one T cell. The patient libraries were prepared and sequenced with the same protocol used for the earlier healthy control dataset. Within a given batch, samples were prepared together, multiplexed and sequenced on the same HiSeq lane. The authors' analysis ran thus. Raw barcoded reads were processed with MIGEC, and single-read molecular identifier groups were discarded before consensus assembly and CDR3 extraction. VDJtools was used for post-analysis of the clonotype tables, and diversity was normalized by down-sampling every dataset to the size of the smallest sample. In repertoire overlap clustering, CDR3 amino acid sequences, but not nucleotide sequences, were matched to correct batch-related cross-sample contamination. TCRdb's own reprocessing of the public reads used fastp at Q25 and MiXCR and kept productive beta chains. Entries that share a CDR3 protein sequence are merged under the most common genes and DNA. These V and J calls originate from TCRdb's pipeline instead of the authors' own analysis. Across this sample there are about 680,000 distinct CDR3 sequences, with over 45% seen only once. The top ten clonotypes cover around 10% of the sample.

This clonotype was recorded a few times. This receptor's antigen is unknown. Per-base qualities were not stored, and no clone one base away is much larger. The clonotype comes from a girl aged 2 to 10 with multiple sclerosis. Sequenced material: blood. Recombination joined TRBV21-1 with TRBJ2-1; the table's D gene call, TRBD1, was not cross checked with the DNA. TRBV21-1 is a pseudogene locus. The DNA sequence is given as TGTGCCAACTGGGACGCCAAATTCTCCTACAATGAGCAGTTCTTC. It specifies CANWDAKFSYNEQFF.